The present entry profiles one T cell receptor beta chain with its context. This clone's antigen is unknown. Per-base quality was not reported, and no clone a single base away is much larger than it. At the DNA level, this CDR3 is encoded by other sequences in the same sample as well. This specimen belongs to a study of blood T cell repertoires in COVID-19 (dated by TCRdb to 2018 to 2021). With respect to the entire study: Collaborator samples came from the United States, Italy and Spain and covered acute and convalescent phases of COVID-19. The repertoires were released in a freely available public database intended as a resource for research on the immune response to SARS-CoV-2. The material from the prospective study consisted of cDNA or gDNA derived from T cells, B-cell-depleted T cells, or PBMCs. The samples were drawn from two sources: the first 160 participants of the ongoing ImmuneRACE study, and 1,000 to 1,500 subjects contributed by 6 global collaborators. Where available, HLA class I and class II types were taken from metadata supplied by the sample provider and were not determined by assay-based typing. Sample metadata almost always included a de-identified subject ID, COVID-19 status, age in years and sex. Subjects who had been exposed to COVID-19, were actively infected with it, or had recovered from it provided the deeply sampled blood TCRbeta repertoires that made up the dataset.

TCRbeta CDR3 regions were amplified from genomic DNA using the immunoSEQ Assay, a bias-controlled multiplex PCR. The published analysis was carried out like this. The number of nucleated cells in each sample was estimated from the amplification of reference gene primers within the assay. Sequence reads were collapsed and filtered to measure the absolute abundance of every unique TCRbeta CDR3 rearrangement. For each sample, productive Simpson clonality was calculated as the square root of Simpson's diversity index across productive rearrangements. TCRdb obtained this table from immuneACCESS and retained in-frame rearrangements with V and J assigned. These tables miss some clones; where compared with another copy, unresolved V genes account for less than half of the shortfall, and the remainder is unexplained. Clone size and V and J calls were adopted from that table, with D and trimming inferred from the DNA. This sample gives roughly 120,000 clones in total; approximately 84% of them show up just once. The ten largest clones take up 3% to 4% of the sample.

Each collaborating institution followed its own protocols to collect whole blood in K2EDTA tubes. For TCRbeta analysis, collaborator samples were shipped as frozen whole blood, as isolated PBMCs, or as DNA extracted from either sample type. What the work shows at the level of the full study, not this receptor alone: Clinical and demographic metadata were provided uncurated, with the amount varying by source and participant.

Relative to germline, V is missing 2 bases and J is missing 0 bases, with 4 bases of the junction outside any gene match. CDR1 MGHRA and CDR2 YSYEKL were looked up in the germline V gene. Counted from cysteine to phenylalanine, this CDR3 has 16 amino acids. CDR3 DNA is the only sequence kept; it has 48 bases, read in frame from the first base. Recombination connected TRBV4-1 to TRBJ1-3; TRBD1 agrees with 7 junctional bases. Sequencing used peripheral blood. This clonotype originated in a man in his forties with acute or convalescent COVID-19. The CDR3: CASSQPGQLSGNTIYF. The DNA sequence reads TGCGCCAGCAGCCAACCGGGACAGCTCTCTGGAAACACCATATATTTT.